This T cell receptor beta chain stems from a study of cytomegalovirus exposure and HLA in healthy donors. The CDR3 runs to 14 residues. The PCR made use of 60 Vbeta and 13 Jbeta primers. Profiled with immunoSEQ multiplex PCR; TCRdb holds only in-frame clones, not every one. The data hold roughly 180,000 clones, with under 80% observed a single time. Study observations and caveats: Excluded: some indistinguishable V segments such as TRBV6-2 and TRBV6-3. HLA alleles were associated with roughly 17,000 TCR beta sequences in a later analysis at 0.05 false discovery rate.

For this clone: Its antigen is unidentified.

The rearrangement joins TRBV21-1 to TRBJ2-2; the D segment call TRBD1 is taken from the table without a DNA check. TRBV21-1 is reported as a pseudogene. The sample consisted of PBMCs. This clonotype was obtained from a woman in her 50s in good health and CMV-seropositive. The CDR3 loop is CASSKGREAGELFF. Written as DNA, the CDR3 is TGTGCCAGCAGCAAGGGCAGGGAAGCCGGGGAGCTGTTTTTT.